This T cell receptor beta chain is from a study of T cells after somatic rescue of genetic block. TCRdb keeps only in-frame clones here, not all; method: immunoSEQ multiplex PCR. In the table there are around 9,700 clones, around 70% of which are singletons. Sequencing was performed on peripheral blood mononuclear cells (PBMCs). This sequence was found in a boy between 10 and 17 years old.

CDR3 sequence: CASSAGLAGVDYEQYF. The CDR3 DNA follows: TGTGCCAGCAGTGCGGGACTAGCGGGAGTAGACTACGAGCAGTACTTC. The chain employs TRBV6-6 and TRBJ2-7, with 14 bases lining up with TRBD2. V shed 5 bases, J shed 3 bases, and the junction held 6 bases outside the gene matches. CDR1 and CDR2 from the germline V gene are MNHNY and SVGAGI (reference sequence). The CDR3 loop spans 16 amino acids.